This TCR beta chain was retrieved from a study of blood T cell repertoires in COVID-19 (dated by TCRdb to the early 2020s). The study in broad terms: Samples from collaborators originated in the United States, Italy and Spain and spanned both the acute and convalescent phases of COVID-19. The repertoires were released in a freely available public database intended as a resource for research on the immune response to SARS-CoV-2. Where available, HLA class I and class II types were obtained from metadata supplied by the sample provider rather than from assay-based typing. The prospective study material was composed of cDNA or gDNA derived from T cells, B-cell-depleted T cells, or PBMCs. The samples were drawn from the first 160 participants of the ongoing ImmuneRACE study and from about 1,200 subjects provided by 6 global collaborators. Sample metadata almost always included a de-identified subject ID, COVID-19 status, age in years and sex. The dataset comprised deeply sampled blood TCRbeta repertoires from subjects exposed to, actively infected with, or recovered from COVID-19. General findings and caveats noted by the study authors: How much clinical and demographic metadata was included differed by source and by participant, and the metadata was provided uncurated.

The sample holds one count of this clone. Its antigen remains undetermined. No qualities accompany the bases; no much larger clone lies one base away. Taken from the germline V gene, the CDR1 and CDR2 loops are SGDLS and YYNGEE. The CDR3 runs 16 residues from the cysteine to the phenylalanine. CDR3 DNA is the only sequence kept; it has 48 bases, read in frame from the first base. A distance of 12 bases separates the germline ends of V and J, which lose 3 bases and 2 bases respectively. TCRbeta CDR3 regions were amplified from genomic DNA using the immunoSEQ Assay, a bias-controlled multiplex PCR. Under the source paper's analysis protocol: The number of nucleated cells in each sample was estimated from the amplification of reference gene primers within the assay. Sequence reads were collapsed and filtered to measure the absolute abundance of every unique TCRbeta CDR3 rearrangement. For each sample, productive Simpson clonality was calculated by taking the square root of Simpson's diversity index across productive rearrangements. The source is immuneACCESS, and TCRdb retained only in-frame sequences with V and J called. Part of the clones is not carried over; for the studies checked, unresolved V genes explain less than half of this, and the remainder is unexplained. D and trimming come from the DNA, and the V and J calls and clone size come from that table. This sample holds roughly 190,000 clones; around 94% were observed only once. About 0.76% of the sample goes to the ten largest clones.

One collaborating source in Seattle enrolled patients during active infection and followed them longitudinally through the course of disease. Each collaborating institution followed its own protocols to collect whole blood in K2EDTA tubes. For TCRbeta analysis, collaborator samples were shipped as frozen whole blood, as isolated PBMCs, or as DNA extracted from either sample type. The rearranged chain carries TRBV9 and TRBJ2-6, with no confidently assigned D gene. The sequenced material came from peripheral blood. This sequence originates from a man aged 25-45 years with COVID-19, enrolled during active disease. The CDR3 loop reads CASSAVPSPGANVLTF. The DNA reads TGTGCCAGCAGCGCCGTCCCCTCCCCTGGGGCCAACGTCCTGACTTTC.